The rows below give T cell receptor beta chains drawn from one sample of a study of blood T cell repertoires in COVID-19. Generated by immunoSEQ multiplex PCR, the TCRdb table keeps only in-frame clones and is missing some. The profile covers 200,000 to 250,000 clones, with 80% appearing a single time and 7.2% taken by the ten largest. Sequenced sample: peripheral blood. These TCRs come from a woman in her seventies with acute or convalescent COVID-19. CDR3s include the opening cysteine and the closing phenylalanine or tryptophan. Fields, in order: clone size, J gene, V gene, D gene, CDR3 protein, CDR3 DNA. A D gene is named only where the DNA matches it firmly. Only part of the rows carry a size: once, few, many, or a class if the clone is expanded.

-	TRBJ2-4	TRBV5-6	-	CASSFGAQGLAKNIQYF	TGTGCCAGCAGCTTTGGGGCTCAGGGTCTAGCCAAAAACATTCAGTACTTC
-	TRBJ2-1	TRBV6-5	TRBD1	CASKAGTGWDNEQFF	TGTGCCAGTAAGGCGGGGACAGGGTGGGACAATGAGCAGTTCTTC
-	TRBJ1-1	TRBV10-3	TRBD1	CAISGGQTNTEAFF	TGTGCCATCAGTGGGGGACAGACGAACACTGAAGCTTTCTTT
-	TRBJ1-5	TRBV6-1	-	CASSETGRNQPQHF	TGTGCCAGCAGTGAAACAGGGCGAAATCAGCCCCAGCATTTT
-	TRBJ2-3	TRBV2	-	CASSLLADTQYF	TGTGCCAGCAGTCTCTTAGCAGATACGCAGTATTTT
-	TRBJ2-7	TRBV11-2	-	CASNPNAGRGEQYF	TGTGCCAGCAACCCCAATGCGGGACGGGGCGAGCAGTACTTC
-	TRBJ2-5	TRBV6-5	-	CATASSLPPGGTQYF	TGTGCCACCGCTTCCTCACTCCCTCCGGGTGGGACCCAGTACTTC
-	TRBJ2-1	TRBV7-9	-	CASSFLYERRSSYNEQFF	TGTGCCAGCAGCTTTCTATACGAGCGGCGAAGCTCCTACAATGAGCAGTTCTTC
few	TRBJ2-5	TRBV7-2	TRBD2	CASSPLGSGGAGETQYF	TGTGCCAGCAGCCCCCTCGGGAGCGGGGGGGCCGGCGAGACCCAGTACTTC
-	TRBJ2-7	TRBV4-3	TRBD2	CASSQGTSLYEQYF	TGCGCCAGCAGCCAAGGGACTAGTCTCTACGAGCAGTACTTC
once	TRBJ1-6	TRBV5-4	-	CASRQTAGELGSPLHF	TGTGCCAGCAGACAAACGGCAGGGGAACTCGGTTCACCCCTCCACTTT
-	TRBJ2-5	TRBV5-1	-	CASSLAGLSGQETQYF	TGCGCCAGCAGCTTGGCCGGGCTCAGCGGACAAGAGACCCAGTACTTC
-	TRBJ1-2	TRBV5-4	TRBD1	CASSSRAGGGYTF	TGTGCCAGCAGCTCCCGGGCAGGGGGTGGCTACACCTTC
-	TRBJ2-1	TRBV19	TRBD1	CASSILGDRGHWEQFF	TGTGCCAGTAGTATACTAGGGGACAGGGGGCATTGGGAGCAGTTCTTC
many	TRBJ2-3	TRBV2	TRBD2	CASSGPSGGSLSTDTQYF	TGTGCCAGCAGTGGCCCTAGCGGGGGGTCCTTGTCCACAGATACGCAGTATTTT
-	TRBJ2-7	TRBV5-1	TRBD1	CASRSDRNYEQYF	TGCGCCAGCAGATCGGACAGGAACTACGAGCAGTACTTC
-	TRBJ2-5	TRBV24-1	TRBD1	CATSDLGQGGVQETQYF	TGTGCCACCAGTGATCTTGGACAGGGGGGCGTCCAAGAGACCCAGTACTTC
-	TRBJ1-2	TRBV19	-	CASSSGVTRYYGYTF	TGTGCCAGTAGTTCGGGGGTGACACGTTACTATGGCTACACCTTC
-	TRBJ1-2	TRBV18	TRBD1	CASSPATGVIYGYTF	TGTGCCAGCTCACCAGCGACAGGGGTCATCTATGGCTACACCTTC
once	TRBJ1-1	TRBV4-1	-	CASSQEIRDTEAFF	TGCGCCAGCAGCCAAGAGATTCGAGACACTGAAGCTTTCTTT
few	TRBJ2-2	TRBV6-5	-	CASSYSLFSSGELFF	TGTGCCAGCAGTTACTCTCTATTTAGTTCCGGGGAGCTGTTTTTT
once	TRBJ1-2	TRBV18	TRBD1	CASSPSGGEGYTF	TGTGCCAGCTCACCTTCAGGGGGCGAGGGCTACACCTTC
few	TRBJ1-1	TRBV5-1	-	CASSFEGVITEAFF	TGCGCCAGCAGCTTTGAAGGGGTCATCACTGAAGCTTTCTTT
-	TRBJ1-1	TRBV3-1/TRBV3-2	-	CASSRAPWGLNTEAFF	TGTGCCAGCAGCCGCGCCCCGTGGGGGCTGAACACTGAAGCTTTCTTT
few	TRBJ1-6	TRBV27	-	CASSLWRDNSPLHF	TGTGCCAGCAGTTTATGGAGAGATAATTCACCCCTCCACTTT
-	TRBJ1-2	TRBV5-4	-	CASSLGQERGGGYTF	TGTGCCAGCAGCTTGGGACAGGAAAGGGGGGGTGGCTACACCTTC
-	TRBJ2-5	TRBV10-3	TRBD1	CAIRPDRGPETQYF	TGTGCCATCAGGCCCGACAGGGGGCCGGAGACCCAGTACTTC
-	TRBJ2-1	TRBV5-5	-	CASSSIDNEQFF	TGTGCCAGCAGTTCGATAGACAATGAGCAGTTCTTC
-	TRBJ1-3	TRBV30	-	CAFAGGFSGNTIYF	TGTGCCTTCGCTGGGGGGTTCTCTGGAAACACCATATATTTT
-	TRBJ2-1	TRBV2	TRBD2	CASSERAGNPLGEQFF	TGTGCCAGCAGTGAAAGAGCGGGGAATCCTCTGGGTGAGCAGTTCTTC
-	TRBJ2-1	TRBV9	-	CASSVAGVSNEQFF	TGTGCCAGCAGCGTAGCGGGGGTGTCCAATGAGCAGTTCTTC
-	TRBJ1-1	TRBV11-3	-	CASSLVRRQILEAFF	TGTGCCAGCAGCTTAGTTCGTCGGCAGATACTAGAAGCTTTCTTT
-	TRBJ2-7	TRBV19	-	CASKLEVSSEQYF	TGTGCCAGTAAATTGGAGGTATCGTCCGAGCAGTACTTC
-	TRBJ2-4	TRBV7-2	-	CASSPSSPVQYF	TGTGCCAGCAGCCCCTCGAGTCCCGTTCAGTACTTC
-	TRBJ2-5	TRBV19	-	CASSMRDSYQETQYF	TGTGCCAGTAGTATGAGGGATTCCTACCAAGAGACCCAGTACTTC
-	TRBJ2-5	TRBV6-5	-	CASSWGRQETQYF	TGTGCCAGCAGCTGGGGCCGTCAAGAGACCCAGTACTTC
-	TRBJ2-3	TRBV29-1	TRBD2	CSARMTSGAYERQYF	TGCAGCGCCCGGATGACTAGCGGGGCATACGAGCGGCAGTATTTT